Many counts were recorded for the clone carrying this TCR beta chain. This sample is part of a study of early T cells in non-severe SARS-CoV-2 infection. TCRdb re-called the 5' RACE reads with MiXCR, one entry per CDR3 protein. The sample shows 90,000 to 120,000 distinct CDR3 sequences, more than 9.5% of them seen only once. Germline V gene lookup returns CDR1 MDHEN and CDR2 SYDVKM. The V and J ends lost 5 bases and 0 bases, in that order; junction bases with no gene match: 13. The CDR3 length is 19 residues. The chain has TRBV28 and TRBJ1-3; 10 bases align to TRBD1. The receptor's source is an adult who was a healthcare worker with PCR-confirmed SARS-CoV-2 infection or an uninfected control (not recorded which). The material sequenced was whole blood. CDR3 protein: CASSVGQGGPPLSGNTIYF. For the CDR3, the DNA is TGTGCCAGCAGTGTTGGACAGGGGGGCCCCCCTCTCTCTGGAAACACCATATATTTT.